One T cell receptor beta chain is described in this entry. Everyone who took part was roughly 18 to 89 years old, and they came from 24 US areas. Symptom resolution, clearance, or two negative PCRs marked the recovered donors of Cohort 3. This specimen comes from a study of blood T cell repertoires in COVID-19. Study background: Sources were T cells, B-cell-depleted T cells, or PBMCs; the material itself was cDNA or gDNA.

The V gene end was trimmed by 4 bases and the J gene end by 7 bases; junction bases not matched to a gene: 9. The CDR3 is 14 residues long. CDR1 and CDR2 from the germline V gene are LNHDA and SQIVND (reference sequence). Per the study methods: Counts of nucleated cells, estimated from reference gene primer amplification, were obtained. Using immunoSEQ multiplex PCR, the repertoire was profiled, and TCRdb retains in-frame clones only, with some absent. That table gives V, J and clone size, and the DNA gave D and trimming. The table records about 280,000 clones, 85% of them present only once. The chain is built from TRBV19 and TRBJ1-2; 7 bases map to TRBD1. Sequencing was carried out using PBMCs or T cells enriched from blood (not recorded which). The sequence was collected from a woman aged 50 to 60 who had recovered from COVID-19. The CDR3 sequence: CASSRTTGEAGYTF. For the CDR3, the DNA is TGTGCCAGTAGTAGAACAACAGGGGAAGCTGGCTACACCTTC.